Following are 2 T cell receptor beta chains from one sample sequenced in a study of T cells after yellow fever vaccination (dated by TCRdb to the late 2010s). What the treatment or condition label conveys for this sample: live attenuated yellow fever vaccine strain. The receptor library was made with 5' RACE. Sequencing used an Illumina HiSeq 2500. TCRdb took the public reads, trimmed them with fastp at Q25, ran MiXCR for clone calling and kept in-frame beta chains. All rows with the same CDR3 protein become a single entry with the most common DNA and genes. The sample table records approximately 600,000 distinct CDR3 sequences; around 12% of these occur just once. The ten most abundant clones make up about 15% of the sample. This material consisted of PBMCs, taken on the day of the yellow fever booster vaccination. These receptors all stem from a young man who received the YFV17D yellow fever vaccine.

This clonotype was seen ten or more times. The chain recombines TRBV28 with TRBJ2-5; 7 bases align to TRBD1. This CDR3 contains 13 residues. Germline V gene data show CDR1 as MDHEN and CDR2 as SYDVKM. The V gene end was trimmed by 6 bases and the J gene end by 5 bases; junction bases not matched to a gene: 6. The CDR3 region is CASRAGGRETQYF. The CDR3 nucleotides read TGTGCCAGCAGGGCAGGGGGTCGGGAGACCCAGTACTTC.

The chain combines TRBV7-2 with TRBJ2-3; no clear D gene. The germline V gene encodes CDR1 SGHTA and CDR2 FQGNSA. This CDR3 spans 12 amino acids. V lost 5 bases to trimming and J lost 8 bases, with 11 bases between them. Written as DNA, the CDR3 is TGTGCCAGCAGCCCGGAAACCGGTACGCAGTATTTT. Its translation is CASSPETGTQYF.